This entry lists 24 T cell receptor beta chains sequenced from one sample in a study of shared clonotypes between healthy human individuals. TCRdb keeps only in-frame clones here, not all; method: immunoSEQ multiplex PCR. The table lists fewer than 1.8 million clones, less than 99% of them singletons, with under 0.45% in the top ten. Sequenced input: naive CD4+ T cells sorted from blood. Subset given: CD45RA+ positively selected. Receptor source: a man younger than 45 in good health.

This chain joins TRBV18 and TRBJ2-3, with D possibly being TRBD2 (5 bases). The germline V gene encodes CDR1 KGHSH and CDR2 LQKENI. Trimming removed 4 bases at V and 3 bases at J, with 14 bases between. This CDR3 has 15 amino acids. In nucleotides, the CDR3 is TGTGCCAGCTCACTACTAGAAGGTCGGACAGATACGCAGTATTTT. Protein sequence: CASSLLEGRTDTQYF.

The chain is built from TRBV5-1 and TRBJ2-1; possibly TRBD2 for D (6 bases). The germline gives CDR1 SGHRS, CDR2 YFSETQ. The CDR3 totals 15 residues. Trimming took off 0 bases at V and 3 bases at J, with 10 bases between the two ends. CDR3 nucleotide sequence: TGCGCCAGCAGCTTGGGTATCGGGAGCTACAATGAGCAGTTCTTC. Its protein is CASSLGIGSYNEQFF. Variable domain in full (rest from reference TRBV5-1 and TRBJ2-1): KAGVTQTPRYLIKTRGQQVTLSCSPISGHRSVSWYQQTPGQGLQFLFEYFSETQRNKGNFPGRFSGRQFSNSRSEMNVSTLELGDSALYLCASSLGIGSYNEQFFGPGTRLTVL.

The sample holds one count of this clone. This chain uses TRBV5-4 with TRBJ2-7; D is perhaps TRBD1 (5 bases). The CDR3 runs 15 residues. Trimming removed 3 bases at V and 3 bases at J, with 16 bases between. Germline assignment: CDR1 SGHNT and CDR2 YYREEE (reference sequence). CDR3 loop: CASSSAVDNYYEQYF. The DNA of the CDR3 is TGTGCCAGCAGCTCCGCCGTGGACAATTACTACGAGCAGTACTTC.

V is TRBV6-1 and J is TRBJ1-5, with D tentatively TRBD1 (5 bases). The CDR3 loop spans 16 amino acids. Deletions cut 4 bases from V and 0 bases from J, with 13 bases between. The V gene's germline CDR1 is MNHNS and CDR2 SASEGT. The CDR3 reads CASSGPGHPSNQPQHF. The CDR3 coding sequence is TGTGCCAGCAGTGGCCCCGGACACCCTAGCAATCAGCCCCAGCATTTT.

The chain recombines TRBV5-5 with TRBJ2-5; D unclear. CDR1 and CDR2 (germline): SGHKS, YYEKEE (reference sequence). The CDR3 sequence is 12 residues long. With 1 base removed from V and 4 bases from J, the gap between germline ends came to 5 bases. CDR3 sequence reads: CASSLWAETQYF. The CDR3 DNA sequence: TGTGCCAGCAGCTTGTGGGCAGAGACCCAGTACTTC. Looking up the rest from reference TRBV5-5 and TRBJ2-5 gives the full variable domain: DAGVTQSPTHLIKTRGQQVTLRCSPISGHKSVSWYQQVLGQGPQFIFQYYEKEERGRGNFPDRFSARQFPNYSSELNVNALLLGDSALYLCASSLWAETQYFGPGTRLLVL.

V is TRBV19 and J is TRBJ1-5; 9 nucleotides match TRBD1. The germline V gene has CDR1 LNHDA and CDR2 SQIVND (reference sequence). The CDR3 length is 17 residues. V was pared by 6 bases and J by 0 bases, with 9 bases of the junction left unmatched. The CDR3 DNA reads TGTGCCAGTAGCCTGGGACAGGGTGGGGATAGCAATCAGCCCCAGCATTTT. This gives the protein CASSLGQGGDSNQPQHF.

The chain is built from TRBV5-1 and TRBJ2-7, with 9 bases that match TRBD1. V dropped 1 base and J dropped 3; count of bases not matched to a gene: 11. The CDR3 is made up of 17 amino acids. The germline V gene has CDR1 SGHRS and CDR2 YFSETQ. The CDR3 DNA reads TGCGCCAGCAGCTTGTTAACGTCCGGGACAGGGTACTACGAGCAGTACTTC. Residues: CASSLLTSGTGYYEQYF.

In the case of this clone: Other DNA sequences of this sample code for an identical CDR3. This CDR3 is CASSLNSGNTGELFF. The CDR3 DNA follows: TGCGCCAGCAGCTTGAATAGCGGTAACACCGGGGAGCTGTTTTTT. The chain recombines TRBV5-1 with TRBJ2-2; the D gene is possibly TRBD2 (6 bases). Between the trimmed V and J ends, which lost 1 base and 2 bases, there was a span of 9 bases. There are 15 residues in the CDR3. Germline V gene lookup returns CDR1 SGHRS and CDR2 YFSETQ.

This clone was seen only once. The chain couples TRBV2 to TRBJ1-5; 9 positions match TRBD1. The germline CDR1 and CDR2 sequences are SNHLY and FYNNEI. CDR3 length: 14 amino acids. With V trimmed by 4 bases and J by 7 bases, 5 bases remained unmatched. CDR3 in DNA: TGTGCCAGCAGTGCCGGGACAGGGAACCAGCCCCAGCATTTT. It translates to CASSAGTGNQPQHF. Filled out from reference TRBV2 and TRBJ1-5, the complete variable domain reads EPEVTQTPSHQVTQMGQEVILRCVPISNHLYFYWYRQILGQKVEFLVSFYNNEISEKSEIFDDQFSVERPDGSNFTLKIRSTKLEDSAMYFCASSAGTGNQPQHFGDGTRLSIL.

The V call is TRBV10-3, the J call TRBJ2-1; 7 bases are a match to TRBD1. The CDR3 runs to 16 residues. Trimming at V came to 4 bases and at J to 5 bases, leaving 11 bases not matched to a gene. Germline V CDR1 and CDR2: ENHRY, SYGVKD. The CDR3 DNA follows: TGTGCCATCAGTGCAACCCAGGGGGAAACCAACAATGAGCAGTTCTTC. Amino acids: CAISATQGETNNEQFF.

The chain has TRBV7-6 and TRBJ2-3; 9 bases line up with TRBD2. The J segment lost 6 bases and the V segment lost 4 bases, leaving 14 bases of the junction unmatched. The CDR3 has 17 amino acids. In germline, CDR1 is SGHVS, CDR2 FNYEAQ. CDR3 protein: CASSSTASGRSGDTQYF. Written as DNA, the CDR3 is TGTGCCAGCAGCTCCACGGCGAGCGGGAGGTCCGGGGATACGCAGTATTTT. Filled out from reference TRBV7-6 and TRBJ2-3, the complete variable domain reads GAGVSQSPRYKVTKRGQDVALRCDPISGHVSLYWYRQALGQGPEFLTYFNYEAQQDKSGLPNDRFSAERPEGSISTLTIQRTEQRDSAMYRCASSSTASGRSGDTQYFGPGTRLTVL.

The rearrangement links TRBV5-4 to TRBJ1-1; no clear D gene. This CDR3 region has 13 residues. The germline CDR1 and CDR2 sequences are SGHNT and YYREEE (reference sequence). Trimming left V 2 bases short and J 1 base short, with 6 bases between. The CDR3: CASSFAGNTEAFF. The CDR3 coding sequence is TGTGCCAGCAGCTTCGCAGGGAACACTGAAGCTTTCTTT. The full variable domain, in which reference TRBV5-4 and TRBJ1-1 provide the parts outside the CDR3, is ETGVTQSPTHLIKTRGQQVTLRCSSQSGHNTVSWYQQALGQGPQFIFQYYREEENGRGNFPPRFSGLQFPNYSSELNVNALELDDSALYLCASSFAGNTEAFFGQGTRLTVV.

As to this clone: The sample has other DNA sequences that encode this CDR3 too. This rearrangement joins TRBV18 to TRBJ2-5; D remains unclear. The CDR3 length is 15 residues. Germline V gene lookup returns CDR1 KGHSH and CDR2 LQKENI. Trimming removed 3 bases from V and 2 bases from J, with 13 bases in between. DNA for the CDR3: TGTGCCAGCTCACCCCTCGCCCGTCCGCAAGAGACCCAGTACTTC. It specifies CASSPLARPQETQYF.

The CDR3 DNA sequence: TGTGCCAGCAGCGTAGGGATTAAGGAGGTGCAGTTCTTC. Protein: CASSVGIKEVQFF. This rearrangement joins TRBV9 to TRBJ2-1, with D tentatively TRBD2 (5 bases). Germline CDR1 is SGDLS and CDR2 is YYNGEE. V was cut by 0 bases and J by 12 bases, with 13 bases left in between. CDR3 size: 13 residues.

The rearrangement joins TRBV9 to TRBJ2-1; D is unclear. V was trimmed by 0 bases and J by 7 bases, leaving 11 bases between them. The CDR3 runs 14 residues. Germline-derived CDR1 and CDR2 are SGDLS and YYNGEE. The CDR3 protein is CASSVALRVNEQFF. Here the CDR3 DNA reads TGTGCCAGCAGCGTAGCTTTGCGTGTAAATGAGCAGTTCTTC. Together with reference TRBV9 and TRBJ2-1, the CDR3 gives the full variable domain: DSGVTQTPKHLITATGQRVTLRCSPRSGDLSVYWYQQSLDQGLQFLIQYYNGEERAKGNILERFSAQQFPDLHSELNLSSLELGDSALYFCASSVALRVNEQFFGPGTRLTVL.

The chain recombines TRBV9 with TRBJ2-1; D remains ambiguous. The V end was cut by 0 bases, the J end by 1 base, with 14 bases between. Germline V gives CDR1 SGDLS, CDR2 YYNGEE. This CDR3 comprises 17 residues. CDR3 DNA sequence: TGTGCCAGCAGCGTAGGTCGTGCTAGTCGTTCCTACAATGAGCAGTTCTTC. Translated: CASSVGRASRSYNEQFF. The entire variable domain, with the rest obtained from reference TRBV9 and TRBJ2-1, is as follows: DSGVTQTPKHLITATGQRVTLRCSPRSGDLSVYWYQQSLDQGLQFLIQYYNGEERAKGNILERFSAQQFPDLHSELNLSSLELGDSALYFCASSVGRASRSYNEQFFGPGTRLTVL.

The chain has TRBV4-3 and TRBJ1-1, with a possible D match to TRBD1 (6 bases). The CDR3 loop spans 13 amino acids. V dropped 4 bases and J dropped 11 bases, with 17 bases sitting between them. Germline V gives CDR1 LGHNA, CDR2 YSLEER. The chain's CDR3 is CASSPKETGRAFF. CDR3 sequence (DNA): TGCGCCAGCAGCCCCAAAGAGACAGGACGGGCTTTCTTT.

The rearrangement uses TRBV18 and TRBJ2-7; D may be TRBD1 (6 bases). The germline CDR1 and CDR2 sequences are KGHSH and LQKENI. Trimming took off 4 bases at V and 4 bases at J, with 20 bases between the two ends. The length of the CDR3 is 16 residues. This chain's CDR3 is CASSQINKDRYYEQYF. DNA for the CDR3: TGTGCCAGCTCACAAATTAATAAGGACAGATATTACGAGCAGTACTTC.

V usage is TRBV9 and J usage is TRBJ1-3, with 7 bases fitting TRBD1. V shed 1 base, J shed 10 bases, and the junction held 11 bases outside the gene matches. Germline V lookup: CDR1 SGDLS, CDR2 YYNGEE. The CDR3 has 15 residues. CDR3 bases: TGTGCCAGCAGCGTAAACCCACAGGGGATAGGGACCATATATTTT. As protein: CASSVNPQGIGTIYF.

J is TRBJ2-1 and V is TRBV9; 7 positions match TRBD2. This CDR3 contains 15 residues. J lost 6 bases, V lost 4 bases, and 10 bases had no gene match. Germline assignment: CDR1 SGDLS and CDR2 YYNGEE. This CDR3 is CASSPRTSVPNEQFF. Written as DNA, the CDR3 is TGTGCCAGCAGCCCCCGAACTAGCGTCCCCAATGAGCAGTTCTTC.

This chain connects TRBV11-2 to TRBJ1-2; a possible D gene is TRBD1 (5 bases). In germline, CDR1 is SGHAT, CDR2 FQNNGV. There are 15 residues in the CDR3. V lost 5 bases and J 0 bases, leaving 13 bases between the germline ends. Here the CDR3 DNA reads TGTGCCAGCAGCCTCCAGGGACCCGCTAACTATGGCTACACCTTC. This gives the protein CASSLQGPANYGYTF. Supplemented by reference TRBV11-2 and TRBJ1-2, the full variable domain reads EAGVAQSPRYKIIEKRQSVAFWCNPISGHATLYWYQQILGQGPKLLIQFQNNGVVDDSQLPKDRFSAERLKGVDSTLKIQPAKLEDSAVYLCASSLQGPANYGYTFGSGTRLTVV.

V is TRBV9 and J is TRBJ2-2; 9 positions agree with TRBD1. Germline V gene data show CDR1 as SGDLS and CDR2 as YYNGEE. CDR3 length: 18 residues. V was pared by 0 bases and J by 4 bases, with 10 bases of the junction left unmatched. The CDR3 reads CASSVVPGQGMVTGELFF. CDR3 nucleotide sequence: TGTGCCAGCAGCGTAGTTCCAGGACAGGGGATGGTCACCGGGGAGCTGTTTTTT.

This chain connects TRBV7-8 to TRBJ1-1; D is uncertain. The CDR3 totals 14 residues. The V end was cut by 1 base, the J end by 4 bases, with 10 bases between. Germline CDR1 and CDR2: SGHVS and FQNEAQ. The CDR3 reads CASSLEEVATEAFF. The CDR3 region has the DNA TGTGCCAGCAGCTTAGAGGAGGTGGCCACTGAAGCTTTCTTT.

In regard to this clone: At one end, the junction sequence differs from germline, possibly due to a read error. V and J are TRBV5-1 and TRBJ1-4, with 7 bases aligning to TRBD1. The length of the CDR3 is 14 residues. Germline V gene data show CDR1 as SGHRS and CDR2 as YFSETQ. The CDR3 DNA is TGCGCCAGCAGTTTGGGGACAGTCAATGAAAAACTGTTTTTT. Residues: CASSLGTVNEKLFF. Using reference TRBV5-1 and TRBJ1-4 for the parts outside the CDR3, the full variable domain is KAGVTQTPRYLIKTRGQQVTLSCSPISGHRSVSWYQQTPGQGLQFLFEYFSETQRNKGNFPGRFSGRQFSNSRSEMNVSTLELGDSALYLCASSLGTVNEKLFFGSGTQLSVL.